This T cell receptor beta chain comes out of a study of T cells after yellow fever vaccination. Overall study: Fractions with few cells were prepared using SMART-Seq v4 Ultra Low Input.

This clonotype was observed a few times. Its antigen is undetermined. This CDR3 spans 14 amino acids. Trimming at V came to 5 bases and at J to 7 bases, leaving 10 bases not matched to a gene. The germline V gene has CDR1 DFQATT and CDR2 SNEGSKA (reference sequence). General study results and limits: Peaking faster, on day 5 versus 15, the secondary response was nonetheless weaker. Some clonotypes, a small share, were shared between CD4 and CD8 compartments.

By 5'RACE template switching, TCR cDNA was produced, with a universal primer site and UMIs added in the process. TCRdb independently ran MiXCR on the 5' RACE reads; one entry per CDR3 protein. Of under 600,000 distinct CDR3 sequences listed, around a fifth are singletons. This TCR was sampled from a man aged 18 to 30 who received the YFV17D yellow fever vaccine. The gene calls are TRBV20-1 and TRBJ1-5; 8 positions agree with TRBD1. Material: PBMCs, obtained about 20 days after the first yellow fever vaccination. The CDR3 here is CSAPPTGALQPQHF. The CDR3 nucleotides read TGCAGTGCTCCGCCGACAGGGGCCCTCCAGCCCCAGCATTTT.